This entry is about one TCR beta chain. The data were obtained in a study of blood T cell repertoires in COVID-19. About the research overall: The United States, Italy and Spain were the sources of the acute and convalescent COVID-19 samples.

CDR3 length: 17 residues. The V segment lost 4 bases and the J segment 4 bases; nucleotides outside the gene matches: 11. Germline V lookup: CDR1 SGHKS, CDR2 YYEKEE (reference sequence). The assay was immunoSEQ multiplex PCR, and TCRdb's table has in-frame clones only and misses some. Altogether 450,000 to 500,000 clones are present, approximately 83% being singletons, with the ten largest covering approximately 3.2%. This clonotype was obtained from a human donor in a cohort sampled during active COVID-19. The gene calls are TRBV5-5 and TRBJ1-6; 7 nucleotides line up with TRBD1. Sequenced: peripheral blood. CDR3 sequence: CASSKSPPGQYNSPLHF. Here the CDR3 DNA reads TGTGCCAGCAGCAAGTCCCCCCCGGGACAGTATAATTCACCCCTCCACTTT.